This T cell receptor (beta chain) was profiled in a study of shared clonotypes between healthy human individuals. Some 30,000 T cell genomes, or approximately 200 ng DNA, went into the sorted-subset replicate PCRs. Sequenced by immunoSEQ multiplex PCR; TCRdb stores in-frame clones only, minus some. This sample has over a million clones; around 74% occur once, and the top ten carry about 1.5%. Deletions cut 0 bases from V and 9 bases from J, with 13 bases between. The CDR3 runs to 15 residues. In germline, CDR1 is SGHRS, CDR2 YFSETQ. Sequencing was done on a sample of memory CD4+ T cells sorted from blood. Subset in this sample: CD45RA-negative fraction. This sequence was found in a man aged 18 to 30 in good health. This chain joins TRBV5-1 and TRBJ1-6; no firm D call. The DNA for the CDR3 is TGCGCCAGCAGCTTGGTGGGAGACAAGGGTTCACCCCTCCACTTT. The encoded protein is CASSLVGDKGSPLHF. The full variable domain, with the rest looked up from reference TRBV5-1 and TRBJ1-6, is KAGVTQTPRYLIKTRGQQVTLSCSPISGHRSVSWYQQTPGQGLQFLFEYFSETQRNKGNFPGRFSGRQFSNSRSEMNVSTLELGDSALYLCASSLVGDKGSPLHFGNGTRLTVT.